The 24 T cell receptor beta chains listed next were all sequenced from one sample in a study of blood T cell repertoires in COVID-19 (dated by TCRdb to 2018 to 2020). The library relied on the immunoSEQ multiplex PCR assay. Held by TCRdb, this immuneACCESS table contains in-frame sequences only and omits some clones. Under half of the omission traces to an unresolved V gene where checked; the cause of the rest is unknown. This sample is represented by some 450,000 clones; roughly 90% of them were singletons. Of the sample, roughly 0.76% falls within the top ten clones. The sample was peripheral blood. These receptors were collected from a young man with COVID-19, enrolled during active disease.

The chain joins TRBV19 to TRBJ2-4; D gene ambiguous. With 0 bases removed from V and 1 base from J, the gap between germline ends came to 10 bases. This CDR3 is built from 16 residues. Per the germline V gene, CDR1 is LNHDA and CDR2 is SQIVND (reference sequence). The CDR3 DNA is TGTGCCAGTAGTATAGATAGATATTATGCCAAAAACATTCAGTACTTC. Translation gives CASSIDRYYAKNIQYF.

The V gene is TRBV25-1, the J gene TRBJ2-7; 9 positions match TRBD1. CDR3 length: 14 residues. The V and J ends lost 6 bases and 4 bases, in that order; junction bases with no gene match: 7. The germline CDR1 and CDR2 sequences are MGHDK and SYGVNS. CDR3: CASSETGTGYEQYF. The CDR3 DNA follows: TGTGCCAGCAGCGAGACCGGGACAGGGTACGAGCAGTACTTC.

This chain connects TRBV5-1 to TRBJ2-2; TRBD1 matches at 8 bases. V shed 0 bases, J shed 5 bases, and the junction held 9 bases outside the gene matches. The germline CDR1 and CDR2 sequences are SGHRS and YFSETQ. The CDR3 loop spans 17 amino acids. CDR3 DNA: TGCGCCAGCAGCTTGGCCGGGACAGGACAAGGGACCGGGGAGCTGTTTTTT. Translating it yields CASSLAGTGQGTGELFF.

The chain has TRBV6-5 and TRBJ2-7; a weak D match, TRBD1 (6 bases). CDR3 length equals 13 residues. Germline CDR1 is MNHEY and CDR2 is SVGAGI. Trimming removed 5 bases from V and 0 bases from J, with 8 bases in between. The CDR3 nucleotides are TGTGCCAGCAGTAAACAGGGCTCCTACGAGCAGTACTTC. Amino acid sequence: CASSKQGSYEQYF.

A single count supports this clone. The chain uses TRBV19 and TRBJ2-1, with 9 positions matching TRBD1. This CDR3 has 14 amino acids. Germline CDR1 LNHDA, CDR2 SQIVND (reference sequence). V lost 9 bases and J lost 9; bases outside the gene matches: 12. The CDR3 DNA reads as TGTGCCAGCAGACCGACAGGGGGGGAACCTGAGCAGTTCTTC. It codes for CASRPTGGEPEQFF.

V and J are TRBV5-1 and TRBJ2-6; D is unresolved. V lost 4 bases and J lost 14, with 13 bases in between. This CDR3 has 12 residues. Germline V gene sequence: CDR1 SGHRS, CDR2 YFSETQ. CDR3 loop: CASSGDITLLTF. DNA of the CDR3: TGCGCCAGCAGCGGCGACATTACGCTCCTGACTTTC.

The genes are TRBV7-9 and TRBJ2-1, with 8 bases identical to TRBD2. V dropped 3 bases and J dropped 2; count of bases not matched to a gene: 6. Germline CDR1 and CDR2: SEHNR and FQNEAQ (reference sequence). The CDR3 is made up of 16 amino acids. The CDR3 nucleotides are TGTGCCAGCAGCTTTGCACTAGCGGACACCTACAATGAGCAGTTCTTC. Translated, it gives CASSFALADTYNEQFF. Using reference TRBV7-9 and TRBJ2-1 for the parts outside the CDR3, the full variable domain is DTGVSQNPRHKITKRGQNVTFRCDPISEHNRLYWYRQTLGQGPEFLTYFQNEAQLEKSRLLSDRFSAERPKGSFSTLEIQRTEQGDSAMYLCASSFALADTYNEQFFGPGTRLTVL.

This chain links TRBV6-2 or TRBV6-3 with TRBJ1-2, with D possibly matching TRBD1 (5 bases). V lost 6 bases to trimming and J lost 2 bases, with 16 bases between them. Germline V CDR1 and CDR2: MNHEY, SVGEGT. The CDR3 loop spans 15 amino acids. This CDR3 is CASSNPSTANYGYTF. The CDR3 coding sequence is TGTGCCAGCAGCAACCCCTCGACAGCAAACTATGGCTACACCTTC.

The chain combines TRBV5-1 with TRBJ2-2; D is possibly TRBD1 (5 bases). The V end was cut by 2 bases, the J end by 4 bases, with 18 bases between. Germline CDR1 reads SGHRS; CDR2 reads YFSETQ. The CDR3 has 17 amino acids. CDR3 DNA sequence: TGCGCCAGCAGCTTAGAAATTACAGGTGGAACCACCGGGGAGCTGTTTTTT. Translated, it gives CASSLEITGGTTGELFF.

The chain uses TRBV9 and TRBJ1-5; D might be TRBD1 (5 bases). The CDR3 runs to 15 residues. V was cut by 0 bases and J by 5 bases, with 12 bases left in between. Germline CDR1 reads SGDLS; CDR2 reads YYNGEE. The CDR3 loop reads CASSVDTGRYQPQHF. DNA for the CDR3: TGTGCCAGCAGCGTAGACACAGGAAGGTATCAGCCCCAGCATTTT. Based on the CDR3 plus reference TRBV9 and TRBJ1-5, the full variable domain is DSGVTQTPKHLITATGQRVTLRCSPRSGDLSVYWYQQSLDQGLQFLIQYYNGEERAKGNILERFSAQQFPDLHSELNLSSLELGDSALYFCASSVDTGRYQPQHFGDGTRLSIL.

The chain combines TRBV3-1 (or the pseudogene TRBV3-2) with TRBJ2-5; 13 bases map to TRBD2. The V gene's germline CDR1 is LGHDT and CDR2 YNNKEL (reference sequence). The CDR3 loop spans 18 amino acids. Trimming cost V 4 bases and J 5 bases; bases outside gene matches: 13. CDR3 nucleotide sequence: TGTGCCAGCAGCCCGGGTGGACTAGCGGGAGTTCTCTTGGAGACCCAGTACTTC. Encoded protein: CASSPGGLAGVLLETQYF.

This clone was counted once. V is TRBV2 and J is TRBJ1-2; 9 bases are shared with TRBD1. Looked up from germline, CDR1 is SNHLY and CDR2 is FYNNEI. This CDR3 has 16 amino acids. With 6 bases clipped from V and 3 bases from J, the junction kept 11 bases outside the gene matches. The DNA of the CDR3 is TGTGCCAGCAGCGCGGGACAGGGCAGGGCGGACTATGGCTACACCTTC. Translated, it gives CASSAGQGRADYGYTF.

The chain links TRBV3-1 (or the pseudogene TRBV3-2) to TRBJ2-7; TRBD1 agrees at 7 bases. The V gene end was trimmed by 1 base and the J gene end by 5 bases; junction bases not matched to a gene: 5. The CDR3 runs 14 residues. CDR1 LGHDT and CDR2 YNNKEL come from the germline V gene (reference sequence). CDR3 coding DNA: TGTGCCAGCAGCCAAGGACAGGGAAAAAACGAGCAGTACTTC. Translation: CASSQGQGKNEQYF.

The rearrangement joins TRBV24-1 to TRBJ1-6; no reliable D call. CDR1 is KGHDR and CDR2 is SFDVKD in the germline V gene. The V end was cut by 6 bases, the J end by 10 bases, with 15 bases between. The CDR3 is made up of 14 amino acids. The CDR3 nucleotides read TGTGCCACCAGTCCTAGGAGGGTTCGCTCACCCCTCCACTTT. Its protein is CATSPRRVRSPLHF.

The V call is TRBV6-6, the J call TRBJ2-1, with unresolved D. This CDR3 contains 16 residues. Germline V lookup: CDR1 MNHNY, CDR2 SVGAGI (reference sequence). V dropped 1 base and J dropped 4 bases, with 14 bases sitting between them. CDR3 sequence: CASSYYLSSPYNEQFF. The CDR3 DNA sequence: TGTGCCAGCAGTTACTATCTATCCTCCCCTTACAATGAGCAGTTCTTC.

The V gene is TRBV4-1, the J gene TRBJ2-2, with 10 nucleotides matching TRBD1. Per the germline V gene, CDR1 is MGHRA and CDR2 is YSYEKL. J gave up 6 bases and V 0 bases, and 16 bases lay outside the gene matches. The CDR3 extends over 20 amino acids. The CDR3: CASSQEGSRRRDRGPGELFF. The CDR3 bases are TGCGCCAGCAGCCAAGAAGGGTCCCGTCGACGGGACAGGGGCCCCGGGGAGCTGTTTTTT.

This chain joins TRBV11-3 and TRBJ2-3, with 11 bases fitting TRBD1. J lost 4 bases, V lost 6 bases, and 3 bases had no gene match. There are 14 residues in the CDR3. Germline V lookup: CDR1 SGHNT, CDR2 YENEEA. The CDR3 DNA is TGTGCCAGCAGTTTGGACAGGGGGCCAGATACGCAGTATTTT. The encoded protein is CASSLDRGPDTQYF. The whole variable domain, remainder taken from reference TRBV11-3 and TRBJ2-3, is EAGVVQSPRYKIIEKKQPVAFWCNPISGHNTLYWYLQNLGQGPELLIRYENEEAVDDSQLPKDRFSAERLKGVDSTLKIQPAELGDSAVYLCASSLDRGPDTQYFGPGTRLTVL.

The chain employs TRBV4-1 and TRBJ1-1; D is undetermined. Trimming removed 1 base at V and 3 bases at J, with 12 bases between. The CDR3 runs 15 residues. CDR1 is MGHRA, CDR2 YSYEKL, per germline. DNA for the CDR3: TGCGCCAGCAGCCAAGGACTCACAACCCACACTGAAGCTTTCTTT. As protein: CASSQGLTTHTEAFF.

The chain employs TRBV2 and TRBJ2-2; D might be TRBD1 (6 bases). The CDR3 loop spans 14 amino acids. From germline, CDR1 is SNHLY and CDR2 FYNNEI. The V gene lost 8 bases and the J gene lost 0 bases, with 10 bases spanning the gap. The CDR3: CASLQGTNTGELFF. The CDR3 DNA reads as TGTGCCAGCTTACAGGGAACGAACACCGGGGAGCTGTTTTTT.

CDR3 bases: TGTGCCAGCAGCCCGACTAGCGGGGGGCAAGAGACCCAGTACTTC. Its translation: CASSPTSGGQETQYF. The chain has TRBV5-6 and TRBJ2-5; 13 nucleotides match TRBD2. Trimming removed 4 bases from V and 2 bases from J; junction bases left unmatched: 2. The CDR3 has 15 amino acids. The germline gives CDR1 SGHDT, CDR2 YYEEEE. The variable domain in full, completed from reference TRBV5-6 and TRBJ2-5, reads DAGVTQSPTHLIKTRGQQVTLRCSPKSGHDTVSWYQQALGQGPQFIFQYYEEEERQRGNFPDRFSGHQFPNYSSELNVNALLLGDSALYLCASSPTSGGQETQYFGPGTRLLVL.

The V and J genes are TRBV6-5 and TRBJ2-2, with D maybe TRBD1 (6 bases). In germline, CDR1 is MNHEY, CDR2 SVGAGI. The CDR3 has 15 amino acids. V lost 5 bases and J 2 bases, leaving 12 bases between the germline ends. The DNA of the CDR3 is TGTGCCAGCAGTAACCAACAGGGAAACACCGGGGAGCTGTTTTTT. This sequence encodes CASSNQQGNTGELFF.

V and J are TRBV13 and TRBJ2-1; tentatively, D is TRBD1 (6 bases). This CDR3 comprises 14 residues. Per germline, CDR1 PRHDT and CDR2 FYEKMQ (reference sequence). V dropped 3 bases and J dropped 1 base, with 7 bases sitting between them. As DNA, the CDR3 is TGTGCCAGCAGCTTTCAGGGGTCCTACAATGAGCAGTTCTTC. Translated: CASSFQGSYNEQFF. Full variable domain (rest looked up from reference TRBV13 and TRBJ2-1): AAGVIQSPRHLIKEKRETATLKCYPIPRHDTVYWYQQGPGQDPQFLISFYEKMQSDKGSIPDRFSAQQFSDYHSELNMSSLELGDSALYFCASSFQGSYNEQFFGPGTRLTVL.

This clone has a handful of counts. CDR3 DNA sequence: TGCGCCAGCAGCCAAGCCGGACAGCTCAATCAGCCCCAGCATTTT. This encodes CASSQAGQLNQPQHF. The rearrangement links TRBV4-1 to TRBJ1-5; tentatively, D is TRBD1 (6 bases). V was trimmed by 1 base and J by 3 bases, leaving 10 bases between them. There are 15 residues in the CDR3. Germline CDR1 MGHRA, CDR2 YSYEKL.

This CDR3 reads CASSPGQSSLSGNTIYF. The CDR3 DNA reads TGTGCCAGCAGTCCGGGACAGTCTAGTCTCTCTGGAAACACCATATATTTT. The chain uses TRBV25-1 and TRBJ1-3; 7 bases agree with TRBD1. V shed 5 bases, J shed 0 bases, and the junction held 10 bases outside the gene matches. The CDR3 length is 17 residues. Germline assignment: CDR1 MGHDK and CDR2 SYGVNS.